Listed below are T cell receptor beta chains from one sample, sequenced in a study of neoadjuvant nivolumab and ipilimumab in lung cancer. The method was immunoSEQ multiplex PCR; TCRdb's version includes in-frame clones alone and lacks a portion of them. The sample has tens of thousands of clones, roughly 90% seen once. The sample in question was blood, obtained before neoadjuvant nivolumab, alone or with ipilimumab. The receptors here all came from an adult with non-small cell lung cancer. Some clones in this sample may be carry-over from other donors' samples. Each CDR3 is given with its conserved first and last residue. A D gene is named only where the DNA matches it firmly. Clone size appears in some rows only: once, few, many, or a class for an expanded clone.

CDR3aa: CASSLDPGTANYGYTF
CDR3nt: TGCGCCAGCAGCTTGGACCCAGGAACGGCTAACTATGGCTACACCTTC
j_gene: TRBJ1-2
v_gene: TRBV5-1
d_gene: NA
abundance: NA

CDR3aa: CASSPRYRDGELFF
CDR3nt: TGTGCCAGCAGCCCTCGCTACAGGGACGGGGAGCTGTTTTTT
j_gene: TRBJ2-2
v_gene: TRBV7-2
d_gene: NA
abundance: NA

CDR3aa: CASSLLSGTSNQPQHF
CDR3nt: TGTGCCAGCAGCTTACTCTCAGGGACGAGCAATCAGCCCCAGCATTTT
j_gene: TRBJ1-5
v_gene: TRBV7-8
d_gene: NA
abundance: NA

CDR3aa: CASSLVRTGVNYGYTF
CDR3nt: TGTGCCAGCAGCTTGGTACGGACAGGGGTAAACTATGGCTACACCTTC
j_gene: TRBJ1-2
v_gene: TRBV5-6
d_gene: TRBD1
abundance: once

CDR3aa: CASSHGTPQYF
CDR3nt: TGTGCCAGCAGCCACGGTACGCCGCAGTACTTC
j_gene: TRBJ2-7
v_gene: TRBV14
d_gene: NA
abundance: NA

CDR3aa: CASSQPGQANTGELFF
CDR3nt: TGTGCCAGCAGCCAACCAGGACAAGCGAACACCGGGGAGCTGTTTTTT
j_gene: TRBJ2-2
v_gene: TRBV14
d_gene: NA
abundance: once

CDR3aa: CASSPKTGYEQYF
CDR3nt: TGTGCCAGCAGCCCGAAGACAGGGTACGAGCAGTACTTC
j_gene: TRBJ2-7
v_gene: TRBV7-2
d_gene: TRBD1
abundance: NA

CDR3aa: CASSETWRTDTQYF
CDR3nt: TGTGCCAGCAGTGAAACGTGGCGCACAGATACGCAGTATTTT
j_gene: TRBJ2-3
v_gene: TRBV2
d_gene: NA
abundance: NA

CDR3aa: CASSLGGQFEAFF
CDR3nt: TGTGCCAGCAGCTTAGGGGGACAGTTTGAAGCTTTCTTT
j_gene: TRBJ1-1
v_gene: TRBV7-8
d_gene: TRBD1
abundance: NA

CDR3aa: CASSPGGNTEAFF
CDR3nt: TGTGCCAGCAGCCCTGGAGGGAACACTGAAGCTTTCTTT
j_gene: TRBJ1-1
v_gene: TRBV7-6
d_gene: NA
abundance: once

CDR3aa: CASSRGVDTEAFF
CDR3nt: TGTGCCAGCTCTCGGGGGGTAGACACTGAAGCTTTCTTT
j_gene: TRBJ1-1
v_gene: TRBV18
d_gene: NA
abundance: NA

CDR3aa: CASSPGLAGGVEQFF
CDR3nt: TGTGCCAGCAGCCCGGGACTAGCGGGAGGGGTTGAGCAGTTCTTC
j_gene: TRBJ2-1
v_gene: TRBV7-6
d_gene: TRBD2
abundance: NA

CDR3aa: CASSLVDRGQKLFF
CDR3nt: TGCGCCAGCAGCTTGGTGGACAGGGGCCAGAAACTGTTTTTT
j_gene: TRBJ1-4
v_gene: TRBV5-1
d_gene: TRBD1
abundance: NA

CDR3aa: CASSLSRDFTNTGELFF
CDR3nt: TGTGCCAGCAGCTTATCCCGGGACTTTACGAACACCGGGGAGCTGTTTTTT
j_gene: TRBJ2-2
v_gene: TRBV7-9
d_gene: NA
abundance: NA

CDR3aa: CASSDSAKGSTGELFF
CDR3nt: TGTGCCAGCAGTGACTCGGCCAAGGGTTCCACCGGGGAGCTGTTTTTT
j_gene: TRBJ2-2
v_gene: TRBV6-4
d_gene: NA
abundance: medium-sized

CDR3aa: CASSLGAYYEQYF
CDR3nt: TGTGCCAGCAGCTTAGGGGCTTACTACGAGCAGTACTTC
j_gene: TRBJ2-7
v_gene: TRBV11-3
d_gene: NA
abundance: once

CDR3aa: CASRPASNYGYTF
CDR3nt: TGTGCCAGCAGGCCAGCGAGTAACTATGGCTACACCTTC
j_gene: TRBJ1-2
v_gene: TRBV7-9
d_gene: NA
abundance: NA

CDR3aa: CASRLRAGSGNTGELFF
CDR3nt: TGCGCCAGCCGGCTTAGGGCTGGTAGCGGGAACACCGGGGAGCTGTTTTTT
j_gene: TRBJ2-2
v_gene: TRBV5-1
d_gene: NA
abundance: NA

CDR3aa: CASSYLVGADTQYF
CDR3nt: TGTGCCAGCAGTTACTTAGTGGGGGCAGATACGCAGTATTTT
j_gene: TRBJ2-3
v_gene: TRBV6-5
d_gene: NA
abundance: NA

CDR3aa: CASSPKGRGESYEQYF
CDR3nt: TGTGCCAGCAGCCCAAAAGGGAGGGGAGAGTCCTACGAGCAGTACTTC
j_gene: TRBJ2-7
v_gene: TRBV9
d_gene: TRBD2
abundance: NA

CDR3aa: CASSHRGEEAQAFF
CDR3nt: TGTGCCAGCAGCCATCGAGGGGAAGAAGCCCAGGCTTTCTTT
j_gene: TRBJ1-1
v_gene: TRBV11-3
d_gene: NA
abundance: NA

CDR3aa: CASSVGLAADTQYF
CDR3nt: TGTGCCAGCAGCGTTGGACTAGCAGCAGATACGCAGTATTTT
j_gene: TRBJ2-3
v_gene: TRBV9
d_gene: TRBD2
abundance: NA

CDR3aa: CATSSDTLIGPSSYEQYF
CDR3nt: TGTGCCACCAGCAGTGATACCCTGATAGGGCCATCCTCCTACGAGCAGTACTTC
j_gene: TRBJ2-7
v_gene: TRBV15
d_gene: NA
abundance: NA

CDR3aa: CASYPKAGGSGANVLTF
CDR3nt: TGTGCCAGTTACCCCAAGGCAGGGGGCTCTGGGGCCAACGTCCTGACTTTC
j_gene: TRBJ2-6
v_gene: TRBV19
d_gene: TRBD1
abundance: NA

CDR3aa: CASSYSIDRLYYGYTF
CDR3nt: TGTGCCAGCAGTTACTCGATAGACAGGCTGTACTATGGCTACACCTTC
j_gene: TRBJ1-2
v_gene: TRBV6-6
d_gene: NA
abundance: once

CDR3aa: CASSLGRYNEQFF
CDR3nt: TGTGCCAGCAGCTTAGGGCGGTACAATGAGCAGTTCTTC
j_gene: TRBJ2-1
v_gene: TRBV7-9
d_gene: NA
abundance: NA

CDR3aa: CATSRGDPQETQYF
CDR3nt: TGTGCCACCAGCAGAGGGGACCCACAAGAGACCCAGTACTTC
j_gene: TRBJ2-5
v_gene: TRBV15
d_gene: NA
abundance: NA

CDR3aa: CASSVAPLNTEAFF
CDR3nt: TGTGCCAGCAGCGTAGCTCCGTTGAACACTGAAGCTTTCTTT
j_gene: TRBJ1-1
v_gene: TRBV9
d_gene: NA
abundance: NA

CDR3aa: CASSSWGSYEQYF
CDR3nt: TGTGCCAGCAGTAGTTGGGGCTCCTACGAGCAGTACTTC
j_gene: TRBJ2-7
v_gene: TRBV7-2
d_gene: NA
abundance: NA

CDR3aa: CASSPALGTSGRALYEQYF
CDR3nt: TGTGCCAGCTCACCAGCGTTGGGGACTAGCGGGAGGGCCCTCTACGAGCAGTACTTC
j_gene: TRBJ2-7
v_gene: TRBV18
d_gene: TRBD2
abundance: NA

CDR3aa: CASSEGLRTNTGELFF
CDR3nt: TGTGCCAGCAGTGAGGGATTGCGAACGAACACCGGGGAGCTGTTTTTT
j_gene: TRBJ2-2
v_gene: TRBV25-1
d_gene: NA
abundance: NA

CDR3aa: CASSHTQNTEAFF
CDR3nt: TGCGCCAGCAGCCACACACAGAACACTGAAGCTTTCTTT
j_gene: TRBJ1-1
v_gene: TRBV5-1
d_gene: NA
abundance: NA

CDR3aa: CALRQREGRDEQFF
CDR3nt: TGTGCCCTACGGCAGCGGGAGGGCCGAGATGAGCAGTTCTTC
j_gene: TRBJ2-1
v_gene: TRBV5-4
d_gene: TRBD2
abundance: NA

CDR3aa: CASSGGGDITEAFF
CDR3nt: TGTGCCAGCAGCGGAGGGGGCGACATCACTGAAGCTTTCTTT
j_gene: TRBJ1-1
v_gene: TRBV7-9
d_gene: TRBD1
abundance: NA

CDR3aa: CASTERVLTDTQYF
CDR3nt: TGTGCCAGCACCGAACGAGTACTCACAGATACGCAGTATTTT
j_gene: TRBJ2-3
v_gene: TRBV2
d_gene: NA
abundance: NA

CDR3aa: CASSVAGTEAFF
CDR3nt: TGTGCCAGCAGCGTAGCTGGGACTGAAGCTTTCTTT
j_gene: TRBJ1-1
v_gene: TRBV9
d_gene: NA
abundance: few

CDR3aa: CASSLMLTGGTYEQYF
CDR3nt: TGTGCCAGCAGCTTGATGCTGACAGGGGGGACCTACGAGCAGTACTTC
j_gene: TRBJ2-7
v_gene: TRBV7-2
d_gene: TRBD1
abundance: NA

CDR3aa: CASSVRAQQPQHF
CDR3nt: TGTGCCAGCAGTGTGAGGGCACAGCAGCCCCAGCATTTT
j_gene: TRBJ1-5
v_gene: TRBV6-1
d_gene: NA
abundance: NA

CDR3aa: CAWSGRGGRGTEAFF
CDR3nt: TGTGCCTGGAGTGGGCGGGGGGGGCGCGGCACTGAAGCTTTCTTT
j_gene: TRBJ1-1
v_gene: TRBV30
d_gene: NA
abundance: NA

CDR3aa: CASTQTSGNTGELFF
CDR3nt: TGTGCCAGCACCCAGACTAGCGGGAACACCGGGGAGCTGTTTTTT
j_gene: TRBJ2-2
v_gene: TRBV6-6
d_gene: TRBD2
abundance: NA

CDR3aa: CASSLTGQGRETQYF
CDR3nt: TGTGCCAGCAGCTTGACCGGACAGGGGAGAGAGACCCAGTACTTC
j_gene: TRBJ2-5
v_gene: TRBV5-4
d_gene: TRBD1
abundance: NA

CDR3aa: CASSPGTGGDGYTF
CDR3nt: TGTGCCAGCAGTCCCGGGACAGGGGGGGATGGCTACACCTTC
j_gene: TRBJ1-2
v_gene: TRBV7-3
d_gene: TRBD1
abundance: NA